The 12 T cell receptor beta chains reported below all come from one sample, sequenced in a study of HIV-infected patients and healthy controls (dated by TCRdb to the mid-2010s). Whole blood was used without cell fractionation, so all unsorted peripheral T cells were reflected in the repertoire. Receptor libraries were prepared by 5' RACE. The instrument was an Illumina MiSeq. SuperScript III was used to reverse transcribe 500 ng RNA with primers targeting the alpha and beta constant regions. Separate libraries for the alpha and beta chains were generated through chain-specific third strand synthesis that incorporated multiplexing indices. TCRdb took the public reads, trimmed them with fastp at Q25, ran MiXCR for clone calling and kept in-frame beta chains. Rows with one shared CDR3 protein collapse into an entry with the most common genes and DNA. This sample lists under 800 distinct CDR3 sequences; approximately 77% were detected once. The top ten clones comprise about 25% of the sample.

Sequencing was performed on blood, taken before antiretroviral therapy. Source of these receptors: an adult with HIV infection.

With regard to this clonotype: The library was prepared for alpha chains; this beta chain is a stray read, so its frequency means little. This chain joins TRBV28 and TRBJ1-1, with unresolved D. Germline CDR1 MDHEN, CDR2 SYDVKM. The CDR3 totals 14 residues. Trimming shortened V by 2 bases and J by 6 bases, and 13 bases separated the two germline ends. For the CDR3, the DNA is TGTGCCAGCAGTTTAGGTCGACCCCAAGCTGAAGCTTTCTTT. It is translated as CASSLGRPQAEAFF. The full variable domain, with the rest looked up from reference TRBV28 and TRBJ1-1, is DVKVTQSSRYLVKRTGEKVFLECVQDMDHENMFWYRQDPGLGLRLIYFSYDVKMKEKGDIPEGYSVSREKKERFSLILESASTNQTSMYLCASSLGRPQAEAFFGQGTRLTVV.

As to this clonotype: This beta chain is an unintended read in a library built for alpha chains; its size means little. The genes are TRBV11-2 and TRBJ2-2; TRBD2 matches 8 bases. V lost 4 bases to trimming and J lost 13 bases; unmatched junction nucleotides: 5. The germline V gene has CDR1 SGHAT and CDR2 FQNNGV. The CDR3 consists of 12 residues. This chain's CDR3 is CASSSSGGVLFF. The CDR3 DNA is TGTGCCAGCAGCTCAAGCGGGGGTGTGCTGTTTTTT. Looking up the rest from reference TRBV11-2 and TRBJ2-2 gives the full variable domain: EAGVAQSPRYKIIEKRQSVAFWCNPISGHATLYWYQQILGQGPKLLIQFQNNGVVDDSQLPKDRFSAERLKGVDSTLKIQPAKLEDSAVYLCASSSSGGVLFFGEGSRLTVL.

About this clonotype: This beta chain came through as a stray read in a library set up for alpha chains, and its size says little. The chain carries TRBV24-1 and TRBJ2-1, with a weak D call TRBD2 (5 bases). The CDR3 sequence is 16 residues long. Trimming shortened V by 4 bases and J by 5 bases, and 17 bases separated the two germline ends. Per the germline V gene, CDR1 is KGHDR and CDR2 is SFDVKD. The CDR3 bases are TGTGCCACCAGTGAACCCCGGACTGGTTTAGACAATGAGCAGTTCTTC. Its translation: CATSEPRTGLDNEQFF.

Points on this clonotype: This beta chain appears as a stray read in a library generated for alpha chains; its size is not informative. DNA for the CDR3: TGCGCCAGCAGCTTGAAAGGGGCGGGGGAGACCCAGTACTTC. Translating it yields CASSLKGAGETQYF. The chain uses TRBV5-1 and TRBJ2-5, with D possibly TRBD2 on 6 matching bases. This CDR3 is built from 14 residues. The V and J ends lost 1 base and 5 bases respectively, with 12 bases between them. Per germline, CDR1 SGHRS and CDR2 YFSETQ. Full variable domain (outside the CDR3, taken from reference TRBV5-1 and TRBJ2-5): KAGVTQTPRYLIKTRGQQVTLSCSPISGHRSVSWYQQTPGQGLQFLFEYFSETQRNKGNFPGRFSGRQFSNSRSEMNVSTLELGDSALYLCASSLKGAGETQYFGPGTRLLVL.

The sample holds a few counts of this clonotype. Within a library made for alpha chains, this beta chain is off target, and its count is uninformative. The chain carries TRBV5-1 and TRBJ2-2; D not resolved. The ends were cut back, 4 bases at V and 6 bases at J, with 7 bases in the middle. CDR1 is SGHRS, CDR2 YFSETQ, per germline. This CDR3 contains 12 residues. The CDR3: CASSPTAGELFF. CDR3 DNA: TGCGCCAGCAGCCCCACCGCCGGGGAGCTGTTTTTT. Drawing the rest from reference TRBV5-1 and TRBJ2-2, the complete variable domain is KAGVTQTPRYLIKTRGQQVTLSCSPISGHRSVSWYQQTPGQGLQFLFEYFSETQRNKGNFPGRFSGRQFSNSRSEMNVSTLELGDSALYLCASSPTAGELFFGEGSRLTVL.

To note about this clonotype: Because the library targeted alpha chains, this beta chain is an off-target read whose size means little. The chain has TRBV28 and TRBJ1-2, with 7 bases lining up with TRBD1. Trimming cost V 3 bases and J 6 bases; bases outside gene matches: 4. Germline V gene lookup returns CDR1 MDHEN and CDR2 SYDVKM. There are 13 residues in the CDR3. CDR3 nucleotide sequence: TGTGCCAGCAGTTTTCTCGGGACAGATGGCTACACCTTC. Its translation: CASSFLGTDGYTF.

Notes on this clonotype: Because this beta chain is a stray read in a library intended to capture alpha chains, its abundance should not be given much weight. The chain uses TRBV20-1 and TRBJ2-1; TRBD2 agrees at 15 bases. The CDR3 covers 20 residues. From germline, CDR1 is DFQATT and CDR2 SNEGSKA (reference sequence). V trimming: 3 bases; J trimming: 2 bases; junction bases outside the gene matches: 14. CDR3 residues: CSARPSPGTSGGSPYNEQFF. For the CDR3, the DNA is TGCAGTGCTAGGCCAAGTCCCGGGACTAGCGGGGGGAGTCCCTACAATGAGCAGTTCTTC.

Points on this clonotype: Since the library was made to target alpha chains, this beta chain is a stray read and its abundance is not meaningful. The rearrangement uses TRBV27 and TRBJ2-3; D might be TRBD1 (6 bases). In germline, CDR1 is MNHEY, CDR2 SMNVEV (reference sequence). Trimming removed 5 bases at V and 6 bases at J, with 18 bases between. The CDR3 contains 15 residues. The CDR3 DNA reads as TGTGCCAGCAGTCTCTCCCGGTCCCAGGGGGATACGCAGTATTTT. Translation: CASSLSRSQGDTQYF.

About this clonotype: A library prepared for alpha chains yielded this beta chain as an off-target read; its size is of little meaning. The genes are TRBV3-1 and TRBJ2-7; D not resolved. Trimming stripped 1 base from V and 0 bases from J, with 10 bases between. This CDR3 is 15 amino acids long. Germline V CDR1 and CDR2: LGHDT, YNNKEL (reference sequence). The CDR3 DNA reads TGTGCCAGCAGCCAAGGTAGGACGAGCTCCTACGAGCAGTACTTC. Translated, it gives CASSQGRTSSYEQYF.

Turning to this clonotype: This beta chain was picked up by a library intended for alpha chains and is off target, so its count carries little meaning. The chain joins TRBV2 to TRBJ2-3, with 12 bases that match TRBD2. CDR3 length: 15 residues. The J segment lost 4 bases and the V segment lost 5 bases, leaving 4 bases of the junction unmatched. From germline, CDR1 is SNHLY and CDR2 FYNNEI. CDR3 DNA: TGTGCCAGCAGTCCTAGCGGGGGGGCCCCAGATACGCAGTATTTT. It yields the protein CASSPSGGAPDTQYF.

As concerns this clonotype: The size of this beta chain means little, since it is a stray read in a library made for alpha chains. The gene calls are TRBV5-6 and TRBJ2-3, with 9 bases aligning to TRBD2. The CDR3 has 14 residues. J lost 5 bases, V lost 4 bases, and 5 bases had no gene match. Germline V CDR1 and CDR2: SGHDT, YYEEEE. This CDR3 is CASSISGRRDTQYF. The CDR3 DNA reads as TGTGCCAGCAGCATTAGCGGGAGAAGAGATACGCAGTATTTT. Based on the CDR3 plus reference TRBV5-6 and TRBJ2-3, the full variable domain is DAGVTQSPTHLIKTRGQQVTLRCSPKSGHDTVSWYQQALGQGPQFIFQYYEEEERQRGNFPDRFSGHQFPNYSSELNVNALLLGDSALYLCASSISGRRDTQYFGPGTRLTVL.

Note on this clonotype: Since it is a stray read in a library aimed at alpha chains, this beta chain has a size that is not meaningful. The chain has TRBV3-1 and TRBJ2-3; D is unclear. This CDR3 region has 14 residues. V lost 1 base to trimming and J lost 1 base, with 6 bases between them. CDR1 is LGHDT and CDR2 is YNNKEL in the germline V gene (reference sequence). For the CDR3, the DNA is TGTGCCAGCAGCCAAGGTATTGGCACAGATACGCAGTATTTT. Translation gives CASSQGIGTDTQYF.